This T cell receptor (beta chain) was documented in a study of blood T cell repertoires in COVID-19. The germline V gene has CDR1 SNHLY and CDR2 FYNNEI. Trimming cost V 6 bases and J 5 bases; bases outside gene matches: 7. There are 14 residues in the CDR3. The method was immunoSEQ multiplex PCR; TCRdb's version includes in-frame clones alone and lacks a portion of them. This sample has roughly 32,000 clones; roughly nine tenths occur once, and the top ten carry approximately 3.7%. The sequence derives from a man in his 60s with acute or convalescent COVID-19. The sample consisted of peripheral blood. This chain links TRBV2 with TRBJ2-5; 9 nucleotides agree with TRBD1. The CDR3 bases are TGTGCCAGCAGGGCCGGGACAGGGAGTGAGACCCAGTACTTC. Amino acids: CASRAGTGSETQYF.